This T cell receptor beta chain was recorded in a study of radiotherapy plus CTLA-4 blockade in lung cancer (dated by TCRdb to 2017 to 2018). Background on the whole study: Objective responses were observed in approximately 17% of enrolled patients, and disease control was achieved in about 32%. Findings and caveats that apply to the study as a whole: TCR clones derived from tumors expanded in peripheral blood after treatment with radiotherapy and ipilimumab. The strongest predictors of response were reported to be early dynamic shifts in blood T cell clones along with a rise in serum interferon-beta following radiation.

Libraries were prepared through the immunoSEQ multiplex PCR assay. Not all clones reach the TCRdb copy of this immuneACCESS table, which keeps in-frame sequences only. Checked studies attribute under half of the gap to unresolved V genes and leave the rest unexplained. Here the sample has over 45,000 clones; roughly 80% occur a single time. The ten largest clones take up approximately 17% of the sample. A remark on this clone: No cognate antigen has been identified for it. Per-base quality was not reported, and no clone a single base away is much larger than it.

Trimming at the junction amounts to 3 bases on V and 0 bases on J, and the germline ends lie 15 bases apart. The cysteine opens and the phenylalanine closes a CDR3 of 18 amino acids. The sequence is cut down to CDR3 DNA, 54 bases in frame from base 1. Per the germline V gene, KGHSH is the CDR1 and LQKENI is the CDR2. Focal radiation therapy combined with CTLA-4 blockade (ipilimumab) was tested in patients with chemo-refractory metastatic non-small-cell lung cancer. Sequencing used peripheral blood, obtained from a patient treated with radiotherapy plus ipilimumab. This receptor chain uses TRBV18 and TRBJ2-6, with the D segment identity uncertain. The receptor was derived from a human donor with non-small cell lung cancer who had a complete response to radiotherapy plus ipilimumab. The CDR3 region has the sequence CASSPSTLPNSGANVLTF. DNA sequence: TGTGCCAGCTCACCTTCGACATTACCCAACTCTGGGGCCAACGTCCTGACTTTC.